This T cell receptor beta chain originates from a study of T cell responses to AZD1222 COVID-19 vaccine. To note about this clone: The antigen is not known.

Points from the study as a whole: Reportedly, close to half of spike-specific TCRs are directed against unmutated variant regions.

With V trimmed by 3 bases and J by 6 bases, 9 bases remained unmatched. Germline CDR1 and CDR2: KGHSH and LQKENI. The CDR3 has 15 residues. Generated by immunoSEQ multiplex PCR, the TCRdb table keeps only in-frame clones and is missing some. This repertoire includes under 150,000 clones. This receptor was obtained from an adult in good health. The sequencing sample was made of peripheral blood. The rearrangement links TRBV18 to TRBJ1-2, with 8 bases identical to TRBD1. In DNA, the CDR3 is TGTGCCAGCTCACCTACAGGACAGGGAGGGGATGGCTACACCTTC. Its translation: CASSPTGQGGDGYTF.